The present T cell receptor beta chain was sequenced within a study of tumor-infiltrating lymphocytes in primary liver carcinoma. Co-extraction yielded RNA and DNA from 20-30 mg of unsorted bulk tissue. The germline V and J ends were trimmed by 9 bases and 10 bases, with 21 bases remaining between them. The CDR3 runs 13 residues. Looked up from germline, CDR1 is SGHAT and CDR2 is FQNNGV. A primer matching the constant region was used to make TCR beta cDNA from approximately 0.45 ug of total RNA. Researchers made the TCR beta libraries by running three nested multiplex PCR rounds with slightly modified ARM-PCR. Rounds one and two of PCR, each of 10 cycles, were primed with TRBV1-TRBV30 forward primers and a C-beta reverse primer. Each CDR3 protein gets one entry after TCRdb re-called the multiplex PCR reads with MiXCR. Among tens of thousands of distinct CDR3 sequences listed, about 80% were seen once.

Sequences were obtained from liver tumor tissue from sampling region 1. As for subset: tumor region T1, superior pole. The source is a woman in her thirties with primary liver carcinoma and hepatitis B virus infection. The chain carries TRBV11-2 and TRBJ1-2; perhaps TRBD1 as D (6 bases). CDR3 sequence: CASTQGGGGDYTF. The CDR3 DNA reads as TGTGCCAGTACTCAAGGGGGGGGTGGAGACTACACCTTC.